This is a list of T cell receptor beta chains from one sample in a study of early T cells in non-severe SARS-CoV-2 infection. Via MiXCR, TCRdb re-called the 5' RACE reads, giving one row per CDR3 protein. The sample yields roughly 63,000 distinct CDR3 sequences, 13% seen once. The sample consisted of whole blood. All receptors derive from an adult who was a healthcare worker with PCR-confirmed SARS-CoV-2 infection or an uninfected control (not recorded which). Each CDR3 is given with its conserved first and last residue. Each record gives: CDR3 length, V gene, J gene, clone size, D gene, CDR3 DNA, CDR3 protein. D genes are given only for firm matches. The size field is filled for only some rows; it gives once, few, many or a size class.

13,TRBV11-3,TRBJ2-3,many,NA,TGTGCCAGCAGCTTCGGGCCCCCAAAGCCGCAGTATTTT,CASSFGPPKPQYF
13,TRBV5-6,TRBJ2-4,few,NA,TGTGCCAGCAGCTTCTCTCTCTCGGACATTCAGTACTTC,CASSFSLSDIQYF
16,TRBV29-1,TRBJ2-2,NA,TRBD1,TGCAGCGTTGAACTACAGGGGGTTTTACGATCCGGGGAGCTGTTTTTT,CSVELQGVLRSGELFF
15,TRBV2,TRBJ1-5,many,NA,TGTGCCAGCAGTGAATTGTGGGGAGGTAATCAGCCCCAGCATTTT,CASSELWGGNQPQHF
14,TRBV3-1,TRBJ1-5,few,NA,TGTGCCAGCAGCCATACAGGGCACAATCAGCCCCAGCATTTT,CASSHTGHNQPQHF
17,TRBV15,TRBJ1-4,few,NA,TGTGCCACCAGCAGAGAAGGGCAGCTTGCCCCTAATGAAAAACTGTTTTTT,CATSREGQLAPNEKLFF
15,TRBV7-2,TRBJ1-1,many,NA,TGTGCCAGCAGCTTACGGAGAGTTACGAACACTGAAGCTTTCTTT,CASSLRRVTNTEAFF
14,TRBV5-1,TRBJ2-3,NA,TRBD1,TGCGCCAGCAGCTCTCAGACAGGGGACCTACACCATTATTTT,CASSSQTGDLHHYF
15,TRBV2,TRBJ1-4,NA,NA,TGTGCCAGCAGTGAAAGCCGAGCAACTAATGAAAAACTGTTTTTT,CASSESRATNEKLFF
11,TRBV10-2,TRBJ2-7,NA,NA,TGCGCCCGCAGTACAGGGTACGAGCAGTACTTC,CARSTGYEQYF
15,TRBV6-1,TRBJ1-5,many,NA,TGTGCCAGCTGGGGGGATATTCCGGGCAATCAGCCCCAGCATTTT,CASWGDIPGNQPQHF
12,TRBV11-2,TRBJ2-1,many,NA,TGTGCCAGCAGCTTAGTCGGGAATGAGCAGTTCTTC,CASSLVGNEQFF
13,TRBV7-9,TRBJ2-2,few,NA,TGTGCCAGCAGCTCAATGAACACCGGGGAGCTGTTTTTT,CASSSMNTGELFF
12,TRBV6-6,TRBJ1-2,many,NA,TGTGCCAGCAGTTTACAGCAGGATGGCTACACCTTC,CASSLQQDGYTF
16,TRBV5-4,TRBJ2-4,many,TRBD2,TGTGCCAGCAGCTTGCTAGCGGGGGATTCCAAAAACATTCAGTACTTC,CASSLLAGDSKNIQYF
15,TRBV4-3,TRBJ1-1,many,NA,TGCGCCAGCAGCCAAGATTTTTCCGGGCTCACTGAAGCTTTCTTT,CASSQDFSGLTEAFF
16,TRBV2,TRBJ2-2,many,NA,TGTGCCAGCAGAGAAACAGACGGGACCCACACCGGGGAGCTGTTTTTT,CASRETDGTHTGELFF
13,TRBV29-1,TRBJ2-7,NA,TRBD2,TGCAGCGGCGCGCTAGCGGGGGGGGTTAAGCAGTACTTC,CSGALAGGVKQYF
14,TRBV5-1,TRBJ1-1,few,NA,TGCGCCAGCAGCTTGGACCAGGGGAGCACTGAAGCTTTCTTT,CASSLDQGSTEAFF
12,TRBV12-3/TRBV12-4,TRBJ1-2,NA,NA,TGTGCCAGCAGTTTCGGGGGAGATGGCTACACCTTC,CASSFGGDGYTF
15,TRBV5-4,TRBJ1-1,few,NA,TGTGCCAGCAGCTTAGGTTCTGTTTCATTCGGGGCAGCTTTCTTT,CASSLGSVSFGAAFF
15,TRBV6-6,TRBJ2-7,many,TRBD2,TGTGCCAGCAGTTACTCTAGCGGGGTTCCTTACGAGCAGTACTTC,CASSYSSGVPYEQYF
15,TRBV9,TRBJ1-1,many,TRBD1,TGTGCCAGCAGCGTAGGGACAGGGCCCGGCACTGAAGCTTTCTTT,CASSVGTGPGTEAFF
16,TRBV19,TRBJ1-4,many,NA,TGTGCCAGTAGTATGGACTCCGGGAGGGTAATCGAAAAACTGTTTTTT,CASSMDSGRVIEKLFF
14,TRBV7-9,TRBJ2-5,many,NA,TGTGCCAGCAGCTTAGTAACAGATAAAGAGACCCAGTACTTC,CASSLVTDKETQYF
17,TRBV4-2,TRBJ2-2,few,NA,TGTGCCAGCAGCAAAGGCTTTCTGGACGCGAACACCGGGGAGCTGTTTTTT,CASSKGFLDANTGELFF
14,TRBV6-1,TRBJ2-7,many,TRBD1,TGTGCCAGCAGTGAGGGACAGAGCACCTACGAGCAGTACTTC,CASSEGQSTYEQYF
17,TRBV25-1,TRBJ1-5,few,NA,TGTGCCAGCAGTGAATCAGCGGGCGGGATTAGCAATCAGCCCCAGCATTTT,CASSESAGGISNQPQHF
11,TRBV2,TRBJ1-6,many,NA,TGTGCCAACCGCTTTGGACCGGTCCTCCACTTT,CANRFGPVLHF
14,TRBV5-1,TRBJ2-7,NA,TRBD2,TGCGCCAGCAGCTGGACTAGCGGGGACTACGAGCAGTACTTC,CASSWTSGDYEQYF
15,TRBV30,TRBJ2-7,few,NA,TGTGCCTGGAGTTCATCCTTCGACGGTAGCTACGAGCAGTACTTC,CAWSSSFDGSYEQYF
18,TRBV3-1,TRBJ2-4,NA,TRBD2,TGTGCCAGCAGCCAAGAGATAGCGGGGGCGCATGGGAAAAACATTCAGTACTTC,CASSQEIAGAHGKNIQYF
11,TRBV10-3,TRBJ2-1,many,NA,TGTGCCATCAGTGTAGTAGGTGAGCAGTTCTTC,CAISVVGEQFF
15,TRBV2,TRBJ2-1,few,TRBD1,TGTGCCAGCGGCGGGACAGGGGGCGCCTACAATGAGCAGTTCTTC,CASGGTGGAYNEQFF
14,TRBV6-5,TRBJ2-7,few,NA,TGTGCCAGCAGTTACATGGACAGCTCCTACGAGCAGTACTTC,CASSYMDSSYEQYF
14,TRBV20-1,TRBJ2-5,NA,TRBD1,TGCAGTGCTAGGGGAAACGGACAGGCCGAGACCCAGTACTTC,CSARGNGQAETQYF
17,TRBV5-1,TRBJ2-1,many,NA,TGCGCCAGCAGGAGCCGGCCCGGGACTGGACTTTACAATGAGCAGTTCTTC,CASRSRPGTGLYNEQFF
14,TRBV27,TRBJ2-7,many,NA,TGTGCCAGCAGTGGAACAGACAGTTCCTACGAGCAGTACTTC,CASSGTDSSYEQYF
15,TRBV10-3,TRBJ1-1,NA,NA,TGTGCCATCAGTGAGACAGGCTCGATGAACACTGAAGCTTTCTTT,CAISETGSMNTEAFF
16,TRBV19,TRBJ2-3,few,TRBD1,TGTGCCAGTAGTATAGTAGTCGGACAGGGGCCGTATACGCAGTATTTT,CASSIVVGQGPYTQYF
17,TRBV6-4,TRBJ1-5,many,TRBD1,TGTGCCAGCAGTCTCGGGACAGGGGCAGGAAGCAATCAGCCCCAGCATTTT,CASSLGTGAGSNQPQHF
16,TRBV4-1,TRBJ1-6,many,NA,TGCGCCAGCAGCCAAGTGGAGGCAGGCTCTAATTCACCCCTCCACTTT,CASSQVEAGSNSPLHF
14,TRBV18,TRBJ2-7,NA,TRBD2,TGTGCCAGCTCGGGGGGGACGGCAGCCTACGAGCAGTACTTC,CASSGGTAAYEQYF
13,TRBV12-5,TRBJ1-2,many,TRBD1,TGTGCTAGCGCGGATAGGGGGCGCGGAGGCTACACCTTC,CASADRGRGGYTF
14,TRBV3-1,TRBJ1-5,many,NA,TGTGCCAGCAGCGCGGGACATAGCAATCAGCCCCAGCATTTT,CASSAGHSNQPQHF
16,TRBV14,TRBJ1-1,NA,NA,TGTGCCAGCAGCCATTCATCTGGGCGGGGACACACTGAAGCTTTCTTT,CASSHSSGRGHTEAFF